The 24 T cell receptor beta chains below come from one sample, sequenced in a study of regulatory T cells in long-lasting Graves disease. Described time point: newly diagnosed GD, antithyroid drugs for less than 3 months. PBMCs were the source of the RNA used for TCR sequencing. The TCR beta library used iRepertoire HTBI primers with Arm-PCR amplification of CDR3. TCRdb reprocessed the multiplex PCR reads via MiXCR and lists one record per CDR3 protein. The repertoire holds 350,000 to 550,000 distinct CDR3 sequences, less than 20% seen once, with about 23% in the top ten. This sample also appeared in a second study, on T cells in Graves' hyperthyroidism and ophthalmopathy.

Source: peripheral blood mononuclear cells (PBMCs), taken at new diagnosis, from a patient treated with antithyroid drugs. These receptors were obtained from a young woman with Graves disease.

The chain has TRBV7-4 and TRBJ2-1, with D perhaps TRBD2 (5 bases). CDR1 SGHVT and CDR2 SQSDAQ come from the germline V gene. The CDR3 is made up of 15 amino acids. With 1 base removed from V and 4 bases from J, the gap between germline ends came to 11 bases. This CDR3 reads CASSLGTRGYNEQFF. The CDR3 DNA follows: TGTGCCAGCAGCTTAGGGACCCGGGGTTACAATGAGCAGTTCTTC.

This clonotype was picked up many times. The DNA for the CDR3 is TGTGCCAGCTCACCCTCCGGGACAGGGCTCAATCAGCCCCAGCATTTT. This gives the protein CASSPSGTGLNQPQHF. The gene calls are TRBV28 and TRBJ1-5; 9 bases agree with TRBD1. V was pared by 8 bases and J by 3 bases, with 11 bases of the junction left unmatched. In germline, CDR1 is MDHEN, CDR2 SYDVKM. This CDR3 is 16 amino acids long.

This clonotype occurred a few times. Being one base from a much bigger clone, this may be a read error. The chain employs TRBV29-1 and TRBJ2-1, with D unclear. The CDR3 is 13 amino acids. Germline V gene sequence: CDR1 SQVTM, CDR2 ANQGSEA. The CDR3 DNA is TGCAGCGCCCCCGGTAGCTCCTACAATGGGCAGTTCTTC. It codes for CSAPGSSYNGQFF.

Only a few counts were recorded for this clonotype. V and J are TRBV7-9 and TRBJ2-7; 9 bases agree with TRBD2. After removal of 4 bases from V and 3 bases from J, the junction contained 7 bases not matched to a gene. Germline assignment: CDR1 SEHNR and CDR2 FQNEAQ (reference sequence). The CDR3 sequence is 15 residues long. The CDR3 here is CASSSRTSVYYEQYF. The DNA of the CDR3 is TGTGCCAGCAGCTCGCGGACTAGCGTTTACTACGAGCAGTACTTC. The entire variable domain, with the rest obtained from reference TRBV7-9 and TRBJ2-7, is as follows: DTGVSQNPRHKITKRGQNVTFRCDPISEHNRLYWYRQTLGQGPEFLTYFQNEAQLEKSRLLSDRFSAERPKGSFSTLEIQRTEQGDSAMYLCASSSRTSVYYEQYFGPGTRLTVT.

Many counts were recorded for this clonotype. The rearrangement uses TRBV27 and TRBJ1-2; 7 nucleotides align to TRBD1. This CDR3 is built from 15 residues. V dropped 6 bases and J dropped 5; count of bases not matched to a gene: 12. The germline CDR1 and CDR2 sequences are MNHEY and SMNVEV (reference sequence). The CDR3 spells CASRSLGTVYYGYTF. The CDR3 nucleotides read TGTGCCAGCAGGAGCCTCGGGACAGTTTATTATGGCTACACCTTC.

V usage is TRBV5-1 and J usage is TRBJ1-1; no reliable D call. V was pared by 3 bases and J by 7 bases, with 10 bases between. Looked up from germline, CDR1 is SGHRS and CDR2 is YFSETQ. The CDR3 totals 12 residues. CDR3 residues: CASSSEKGEAFF. The CDR3 nucleotides read TGCGCCAGCAGCTCGGAGAAGGGTGAAGCTTTCTTT.

This clonotype was found many times. The chain is built from TRBV4-1 and TRBJ2-3; D unresolved. Trimming pared 0 bases from V and 7 bases from J, leaving 5 bases between. The germline V gene has CDR1 MGHRA and CDR2 YSYEKL. CDR3 size: 12 residues. As DNA, the CDR3 is TGCGCCAGCAGCCAAGATGACCATACGCAGTATTTT. Translation: CASSQDDHTQYF.

This clonotype was recorded many times. V is TRBV6-1 and J is TRBJ2-1; 10 bases fit TRBD2. V dropped 5 bases and J dropped 5; count of bases not matched to a gene: 6. This CDR3 comprises 15 residues. Germline CDR1 MNHNS, CDR2 SASEGT. The CDR3 loop reads CASSTGLAVDNEQFF. DNA for the CDR3: TGTGCCAGCAGTACCGGACTAGCGGTTGACAATGAGCAGTTCTTC.

This clonotype was counted between two and nine times. The V gene is TRBV7-2, the J gene TRBJ2-7; either TRBD1 or TRBD2 may fit D (5 bases each). Germline values: CDR1 SGHTA, CDR2 FQGNSA. This CDR3 contains 13 residues. V lost 6 bases and J lost 4, with 13 bases in between. CDR3 protein: CASSGGDPYEQYF. The CDR3 DNA sequence: TGTGCCAGCAGTGGGGGAGACCCGTACGAGCAGTACTTC.

This clonotype was recorded a few times. The chain employs TRBV20-1 and TRBJ2-1, with 13 bases lining up with TRBD2. The V gene end was trimmed by 1 base and the J gene end by 3 bases; junction bases not matched to a gene: 6. From germline, CDR1 is DFQATT and CDR2 SNEGSKA (reference sequence). The CDR3 has 17 residues. DNA of the CDR3: TGCAGTGCTAGAGTCGGACTAGCGGGAGTGGGCTACAATGAGCAGTTCTTC. Protein product: CSARVGLAGVGYNEQFF.

This clonotype occurred a few times. DNA for the CDR3: TGCGCCAGCAGCCCCTGGGACTTGAACACTGAAGCTTTCTTT. This codes for CASSPWDLNTEAFF. The chain links TRBV5-1 to TRBJ1-1; TRBD1 is a possible D gene (5 bases). The V end was cut by 4 bases, the J end by 0 bases, with 10 bases between. Germline V gene data show CDR1 as SGHRS and CDR2 as YFSETQ. CDR3 length: 14 residues.

This chain uses TRBV3-1 with TRBJ2-4, with no clear D. The CDR3 is 16 residues long. The V end was cut by 4 bases, the J end by 3 bases, with 16 bases between. Germline CDR1 LGHDT, CDR2 YNNKEL (reference sequence). The chain's CDR3 is CASSLVGTNGKNIQYF. Here the CDR3 DNA reads TGTGCCAGCAGCCTCGTTGGAACGAATGGCAAAAACATTCAGTACTTC.

Comments on this clonotype: A much more abundant neighbour one base away suggests this may be a read error. The J gene is TRBJ2-2, the V gene TRBV7-2; D perhaps matches TRBD2 (6 bases). Germline values: CDR1 SGHTA, CDR2 FQGNSA. With 5 bases removed from V and 4 bases from J, the gap between germline ends came to 17 bases. The CDR3 extends over 16 amino acids. CDR3 sequence: CASSLYREPGTGELFF. The DNA of the CDR3 is TGTGCCAGCAGCCTGTATCGGGAGCCGGGCACCGGGGAGCTGTTTTTT.

In its sample, this clonotype was seen many times. This sequence joins TRBV3-1 and TRBJ1-2; possible D gene TRBD1, 6 bases. The CDR3 contains 14 residues. Germline loops: CDR1 LGHDT, CDR2 YNNKEL (reference sequence). Trimming cost V 5 bases and J 7 bases, with 17 bases left between them. As DNA, the CDR3 is TGTGCCAGCAGCGGTATAACAGGGTATGGTGGCTACACCTTC. It encodes CASSGITGYGGYTF. The variable domain in full, completed from reference TRBV3-1 and TRBJ1-2, reads DTAVSQTPKYLVTQMGNDKSIKCEQNLGHDTMYWYKQDSKKFLKIMFSYNNKELIINETVPNRFSPKSPDKAHLNLHINSLELGDSAVYFCASSGITGYGGYTFGSGTRLTVV.

The table lists this clonotype with many counts. The rearrangement links TRBV15 to TRBJ1-2, with 8 bases matching TRBD1. Germline V gene sequence: CDR1 LNHNV, CDR2 YYDKDF (reference sequence). The trim removed 4 bases at V and 6 bases at J, leaving 10 bases unmatched. The CDR3 has 15 amino acids. This chain's CDR3 is CATSKRTGSADGYTF. CDR3 in DNA: TGTGCCACCAGCAAACGGACAGGGAGCGCAGATGGCTACACCTTC.

About this clonotype itself: Likely a read error: the CDR3 ends without its conserved phenylalanine or tryptophan. This chain connects TRBV3-1 to TRBJ2-1, with a possible D match to TRBD1 (6 bases). Germline V gene sequence: CDR1 LGHDT, CDR2 YNNKEL (reference sequence). The CDR3 consists of 14 residues. CDR3 sequence (DNA): TGTGCCAGCGGCCACAGGGTTTTGGTCAATGAGCAGTTCCTC. Its protein product is CASGHRVLVNEQFL.

Of note for this clonotype: A much larger clone differs by one base, so this may be a read error. This sequence joins TRBV10-3 and TRBJ2-1; D not resolved. Germline V gene data show CDR1 as ENHRY and CDR2 as SYGVKD. This CDR3 is built from 14 residues. Trimming removed 4 bases from V and 0 bases from J, with 7 bases in between. In nucleotides, the CDR3 is TGTGCCATCAGTGCTAGGAGCTCCTACAATGAGCAGTTCTTC. Translating it yields CAISARSSYNEQFF.

This clonotype was seen more than once but under ten times. The rearrangement joins TRBV12-3 or TRBV12-4 to TRBJ1-2; a possible D gene is TRBD1 (5 bases). This CDR3 is built from 15 residues. V lost 3 bases and J lost 8, with 19 bases in between. CDR3: CASSFGARNLEGYTF. The DNA of the CDR3 is TGTGCCAGCAGTTTTGGGGCCAGGAATCTCGAGGGCTACACCTTC.

There are many counts of this clonotype. The genes are TRBV7-3 and TRBJ2-1; TRBD1 or TRBD2 may be the D gene (5 bases each). CDR1 is SGHTA, CDR2 FQGTGA, per germline. The CDR3 extends over 14 amino acids. Trimming removed 0 bases from V and 5 bases from J, with 8 bases in between. The CDR3 spells CASSLTRDDNEQFF. CDR3 nucleotides: TGTGCCAGCAGCTTAACTCGGGACGACAATGAGCAGTTCTTC.

This clonotype was seen ten or more times. The rearrangement joins TRBV27 to TRBJ2-7; D is perhaps TRBD1 or TRBD2 (5 bases each). Germline CDR1 MNHEY, CDR2 SMNVEV (reference sequence). With 8 bases removed from V and 3 bases from J, the gap between germline ends came to 20 bases. CDR3 length: 15 amino acids. CDR3 loop: CASAWSLGRNYEQYF. The DNA for the CDR3 is TGTGCCAGCGCTTGGTCGTTGGGACGTAACTACGAGCAGTACTTC.

This clonotype was counted many times. The chain carries TRBV2 and TRBJ2-3; TRBD2 aligns across 11 bases. The junction had 3 bases not matched to a gene; V was cut back by 6 bases and J by 1 base. The CDR3 spans 15 residues. The V gene's germline CDR1 is SNHLY and CDR2 FYNNEI. The CDR3, as DNA: TGTGCCAGCAGGGGGACTAGCGGTGGCACAGATACGCAGTATTTT. Its protein product is CASRGTSGGTDTQYF.

Ten or more counts support this clonotype. This chain connects TRBV2 to TRBJ1-1, with 8 bases that match TRBD1. The V and J ends lost 9 bases and 2 bases, in that order; junction bases with no gene match: 8. Per germline, CDR1 SNHLY and CDR2 FYNNEI. The CDR3 loop spans 14 amino acids. Written as DNA, the CDR3 is TGTGCCAGTCAAAGGGACAGGAGCAACACTGAAGCTTTCTTT. Encoded protein: CASQRDRSNTEAFF.

In its sample, this clonotype was seen a few times. The rearrangement links TRBV5-1 to TRBJ1-2; 9 bases align to TRBD1. Germline CDR1 is SGHRS and CDR2 is YFSETQ. The CDR3 contains 12 residues. Trimming at V came to 5 bases and at J to 8 bases, leaving 4 bases not matched to a gene. This chain's CDR3 is CASRGTGHGYTF. CDR3 nucleotide sequence: TGCGCCAGCAGGGGGACAGGGCACGGCTACACCTTC.

This clonotype came up many times. The V call is TRBV7-2, the J call TRBJ2-7, with D unresolved. The V and J ends lost 2 bases and 1 base respectively, with 12 bases between them. This CDR3 has 15 amino acids. From germline, CDR1 is SGHTA and CDR2 FQGNSA. In DNA form, the CDR3 reads TGTGCCAGCAGCTTAACTCACGCCGCTTCCTACGAGCAGTACTTC. Its protein is CASSLTHAASYEQYF.